This is a list of T cell receptor beta chains from one sample in a study of identical twins. MiXCR, applied by TCRdb to the 5' RACE reads, yields one record per CDR3 protein. The sample gives 1.5 million or so distinct CDR3 sequences, under 35% of which show up once; approximately 0.29% is in the top ten. The sequencing sample was made of cord blood. All receptors come from a newborn girl in good health. Each CDR3 is given with its conserved first and last residue. A D gene is named only where the DNA matches it firmly. Clone sizes are given selectively: once, few, many, or a class where the clone is expanded.

CDR3	DNA	J	D	V	size	length
CAIKGDLNTGELFF	TGTGCCATCAAAGGGGACCTGAACACCGGGGAGCTGTTTTTT	TRBJ2-2	NA	TRBV10-3	NA	14
CSARDLADTQYF	TGCAGTGCTAGAGATCTAGCAGATACGCAGTATTTT	TRBJ2-3	NA	TRBV20-1	many	12
CASSYSRGRYNEQFF	TGTGCCAGCAGTTACTCCCGGGGGCGGTACAATGAGCAGTTCTTC	TRBJ2-1	NA	TRBV6-5	few	15
CASSKGFSGDSPIRDYNEQFF	TGTGCCAGCAGCAAAGGGTTCAGCGGTGATAGCCCCATTAGAGACTACAATGAGCAGTTCTTC	TRBJ2-1	NA	TRBV12-3/TRBV12-4	NA	21
CASSLTSGSEVDTQYF	TGTGCCAGCAGCCTGACTAGCGGGAGCGAAGTAGATACGCAGTATTTT	TRBJ2-3	TRBD2	TRBV28	NA	16
CASSYLGLAGYNEQLF	TGTGCCAGCAGTTACCTCGGACTAGCCGGATACAATGAGCAGTTATTC	TRBJ2-1	TRBD2	TRBV6-5	NA	16
CASSETGTGELFF	TGTGCCAGCAGTGAGACAGGGACCGGGGAGCTGTTTTTT	TRBJ2-2	TRBD1	TRBV6-1	NA	13
CSASADGSNYGYTF	TGCAGTGCTAGCGCGGACGGCTCTAACTATGGCTACACCTTC	TRBJ1-2	NA	TRBV20-1	NA	14
CASTLRDGKYEQYF	TGTGCCAGCACCCTCCGGGACGGAAAATACGAGCAGTACTTC	TRBJ2-7	NA	TRBV3-1	few	14
CASSVAGAKNIQYF	TGTGCCAGCAGTGTAGCGGGAGCCAAAAACATTCAGTACTTC	TRBJ2-4	TRBD2	TRBV6-1	many	14
CATSDFLYNYGYTF	TGTGCCACCAGTGATTTTCTCTATAACTATGGCTACACCTTC	TRBJ1-2	NA	TRBV24-1	NA	14
CSARESSGRDEQYF	TGCAGTGCTAGAGAATCTAGCGGGAGGGACGAGCAGTACTTC	TRBJ2-7	TRBD2	TRBV20-1	few	14
CSVLGKGYNEQFF	TGCAGCGTTTTAGGGAAAGGCTACAATGAGCAGTTCTTC	TRBJ2-1	NA	TRBV29-1	many	13
CSGLQGYEQYF	TGCAGCGGGCTACAGGGCTACGAGCAGTACTTC	TRBJ2-7	NA	TRBV29-1	many	11
CASSHVLASSYEQYF	TGTGCCAGCAGTCACGTACTAGCAAGCTCCTACGAGCAGTACTTC	TRBJ2-7	NA	TRBV12-3/TRBV12-4	NA	15
CASSPRHINHEQYF	TGTGCCAGCAGCCCCAGACATATCAACCACGAGCAGTACTTC	TRBJ2-7	NA	TRBV14	NA	14
CSARQEGSYNEQFF	TGCAGTGCTCGCCAGGAGGGGTCCTACAATGAGCAGTTCTTC	TRBJ2-1	NA	TRBV20-1	NA	14
CASEGIKDTQYF	TGTGCCAGCGAGGGGATCAAAGATACGCAGTATTTT	TRBJ2-3	NA	TRBV12-3/TRBV12-4	NA	12
CASSLFPSTSGRPYEQYF	TGTGCCAGCAGTTTATTCCCGAGTACTAGCGGGAGGCCCTACGAGCAGTACTTC	TRBJ2-7	TRBD2	TRBV27	NA	18
CASSLAGTGYGYTF	TGTGCCAGCAGCTTAGCGGGGACAGGCTATGGCTACACCTTC	TRBJ1-2	TRBD1	TRBV7-9	many	14
CATSRLAGRTDTQYF	TGTGCCACTTCTCGACTAGCGGGGCGCACAGATACGCAGTATTTT	TRBJ2-3	TRBD2	TRBV6-1	NA	15
CASSITGTSSYEQYF	TGCGCCAGCAGCATTACCGGGACTAGCTCCTACGAGCAGTACTTC	TRBJ2-7	TRBD2	TRBV5-1	few	15
CSVEGGEAFF	TGCAGCGTTGAGGGGGGTGAAGCTTTCTTT	TRBJ1-1	NA	TRBV29-1	few	10
CASSVDRANGYTF	TGTGCCAGCAGTGTAGACAGGGCTAATGGCTACACCTTC	TRBJ1-2	TRBD1	TRBV6-1	NA	13
CASSPPLTSVYNEQFF	TGTGCCAGCAGTCCCCCCCTGACTAGCGTTTACAATGAGCAGTTCTTC	TRBJ2-1	TRBD2	TRBV28	few	16
CATQKGTPTDGYTF	TGTGCCACCCAGAAGGGGACACCGACAGATGGCTACACCTTC	TRBJ1-2	NA	TRBV15	NA	14
CASRKQGEGSYEQYF	TGTGCCAGCAGGAAACAGGGTGAAGGCTCCTACGAGCAGTACTTC	TRBJ2-7	NA	TRBV27	many	15
CSASHLAGTGELFF	TGCAGTGCTAGTCACCTAGCGGGGACCGGGGAGCTGTTTTTT	TRBJ2-2	TRBD2	TRBV20-1	NA	14
CSVEAEDRAASGEQFF	TGCAGCGTTGAAGCTGAGGACAGGGCTGCTAGTGGTGAGCAGTTCTTC	TRBJ2-1	TRBD1	TRBV29-1	many	16
CASSLLAPYEQYF	TGTGCCAGCAGTTTATTGGCCCCCTACGAGCAGTACTTC	TRBJ2-7	NA	TRBV5-1	many	13